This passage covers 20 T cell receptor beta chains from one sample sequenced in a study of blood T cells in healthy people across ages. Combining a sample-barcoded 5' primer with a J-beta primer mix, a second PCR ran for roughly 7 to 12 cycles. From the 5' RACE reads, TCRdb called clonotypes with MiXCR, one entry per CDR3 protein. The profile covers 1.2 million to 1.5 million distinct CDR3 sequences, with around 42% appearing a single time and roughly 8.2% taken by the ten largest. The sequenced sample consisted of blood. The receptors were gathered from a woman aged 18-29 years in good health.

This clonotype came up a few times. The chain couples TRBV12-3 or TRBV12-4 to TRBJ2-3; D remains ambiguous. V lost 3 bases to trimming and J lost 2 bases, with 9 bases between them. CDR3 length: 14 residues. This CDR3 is CASSLSSATDTQYF. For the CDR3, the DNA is TGTGCCAGCAGTTTGTCGAGCGCCACAGATACGCAGTATTTT.

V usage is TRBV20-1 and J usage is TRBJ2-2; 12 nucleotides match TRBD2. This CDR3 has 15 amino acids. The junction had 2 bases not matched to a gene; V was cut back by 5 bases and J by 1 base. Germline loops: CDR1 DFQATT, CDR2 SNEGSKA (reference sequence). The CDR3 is CSAGLAGMNTGELFF. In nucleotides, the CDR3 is TGCAGTGCTGGACTAGCGGGGATGAACACCGGGGAGCTGTTTTTT.

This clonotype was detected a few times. The CDR3, as DNA: TGCAGTGCTAGGGACAGGGCTCCCACCGGGGAGCTGTTTTTT. Protein product: CSARDRAPTGELFF. The chain couples TRBV20-1 to TRBJ2-2; TRBD1 matches 8 bases. Germline CDR1 and CDR2: DFQATT and SNEGSKA (reference sequence). After removal of 3 bases from V and 4 bases from J, the junction contained 4 bases not matched to a gene. The CDR3 length is 14 residues.

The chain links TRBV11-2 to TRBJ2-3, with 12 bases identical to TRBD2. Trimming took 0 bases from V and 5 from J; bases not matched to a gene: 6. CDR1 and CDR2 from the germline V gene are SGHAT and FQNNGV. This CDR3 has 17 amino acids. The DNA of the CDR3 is TGTGCCAGCAGCTTAGATCACCTAGCGGGGGGGCAAGATACGCAGTATTTT. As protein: CASSLDHLAGGQDTQYF.

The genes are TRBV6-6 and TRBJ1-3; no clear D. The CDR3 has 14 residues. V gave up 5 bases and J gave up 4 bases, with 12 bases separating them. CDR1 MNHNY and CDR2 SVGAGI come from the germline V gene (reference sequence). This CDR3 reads CASSATSLGNTIYF. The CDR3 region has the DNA TGTGCCAGCAGTGCAACAAGCTTAGGAAACACCATATATTTT.

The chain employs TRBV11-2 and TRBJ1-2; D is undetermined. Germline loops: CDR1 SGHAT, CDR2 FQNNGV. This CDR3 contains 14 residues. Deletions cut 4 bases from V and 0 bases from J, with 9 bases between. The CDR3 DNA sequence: TGTGCCAGCAGCTCGACCGACACTAACTATGGCTACACCTTC. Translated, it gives CASSSTDTNYGYTF.

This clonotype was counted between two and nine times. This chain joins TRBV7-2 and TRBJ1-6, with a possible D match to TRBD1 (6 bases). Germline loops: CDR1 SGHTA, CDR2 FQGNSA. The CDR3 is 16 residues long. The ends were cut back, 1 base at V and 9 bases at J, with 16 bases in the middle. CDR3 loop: CASSLGSGGLGSPLHF. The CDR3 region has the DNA TGTGCCAGCAGCTTAGGTTCGGGGGGCTTGGGTTCACCCCTCCACTTT.

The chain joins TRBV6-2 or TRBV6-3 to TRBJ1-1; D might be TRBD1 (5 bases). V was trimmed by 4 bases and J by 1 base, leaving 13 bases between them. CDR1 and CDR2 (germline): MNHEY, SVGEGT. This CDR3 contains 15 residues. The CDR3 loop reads CASSSPGARNTEAFF. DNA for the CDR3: TGTGCCAGCAGTTCCCCTGGGGCGAGGAACACTGAAGCTTTCTTT.

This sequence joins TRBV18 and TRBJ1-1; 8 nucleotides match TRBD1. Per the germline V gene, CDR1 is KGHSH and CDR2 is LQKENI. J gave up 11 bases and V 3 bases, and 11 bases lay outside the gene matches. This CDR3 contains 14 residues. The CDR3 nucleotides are TGTGCCAGCTCACCTCTCGGACAGGGAGGGTTGGCTTTCTTT. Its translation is CASSPLGQGGLAFF.

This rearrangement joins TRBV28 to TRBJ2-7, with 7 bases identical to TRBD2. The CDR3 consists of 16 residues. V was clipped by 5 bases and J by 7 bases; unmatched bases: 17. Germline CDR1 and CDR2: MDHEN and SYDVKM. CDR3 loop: CASSVGRGRTYNEQYF. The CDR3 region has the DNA TGTGCCAGCAGTGTGGGGCGGGGGAGAACCTACAATGAGCAGTACTTC.

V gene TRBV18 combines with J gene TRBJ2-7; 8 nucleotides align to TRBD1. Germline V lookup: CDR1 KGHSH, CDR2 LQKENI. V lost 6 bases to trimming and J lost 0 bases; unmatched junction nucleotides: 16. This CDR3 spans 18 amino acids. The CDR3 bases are TGTGCCAGCTCCCCAGGACAGGGAAGTAGACTCAGCTCCTACGAGCAGTACTTC. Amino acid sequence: CASSPGQGSRLSSYEQYF.

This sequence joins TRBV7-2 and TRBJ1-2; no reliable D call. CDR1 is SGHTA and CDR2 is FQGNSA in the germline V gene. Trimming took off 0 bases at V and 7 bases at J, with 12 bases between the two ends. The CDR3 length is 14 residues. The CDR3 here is CASSLALAGSGYTF. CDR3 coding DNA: TGTGCCAGCAGCTTAGCGCTGGCAGGCTCTGGCTACACCTTC.

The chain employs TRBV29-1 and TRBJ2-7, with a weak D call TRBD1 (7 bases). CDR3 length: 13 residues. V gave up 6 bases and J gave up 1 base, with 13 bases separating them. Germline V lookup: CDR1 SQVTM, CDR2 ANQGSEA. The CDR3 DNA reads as TGCAGCGTCGGGGGACAGTTGTCCTACGAGCAGTACTTC. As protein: CSVGGQLSYEQYF.

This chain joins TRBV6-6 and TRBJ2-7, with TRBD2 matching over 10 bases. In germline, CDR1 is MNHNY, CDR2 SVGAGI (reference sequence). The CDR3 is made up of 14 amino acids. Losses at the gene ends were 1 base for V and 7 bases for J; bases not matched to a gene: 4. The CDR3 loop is CASSYWLAGAEQYF. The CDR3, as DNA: TGTGCCAGCAGTTACTGGCTAGCGGGGGCTGAGCAGTACTTC.

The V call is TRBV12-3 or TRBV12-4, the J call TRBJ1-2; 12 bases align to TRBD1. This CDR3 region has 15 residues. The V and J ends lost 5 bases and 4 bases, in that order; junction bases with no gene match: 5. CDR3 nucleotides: TGTGCCAGCAGTGGGGGACAGGGGGCGGGCTATGGCTACACCTTC. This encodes CASSGGQGAGYGYTF.

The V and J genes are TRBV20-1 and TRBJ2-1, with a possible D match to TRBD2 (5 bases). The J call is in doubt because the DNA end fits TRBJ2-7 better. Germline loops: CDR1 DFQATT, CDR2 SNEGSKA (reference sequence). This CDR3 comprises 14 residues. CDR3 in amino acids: CRAGSGLSYNEQYF. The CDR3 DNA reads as TGCAGAGCCGGCAGCGGCCTTTCCTACAATGAGCAGTACTTC.

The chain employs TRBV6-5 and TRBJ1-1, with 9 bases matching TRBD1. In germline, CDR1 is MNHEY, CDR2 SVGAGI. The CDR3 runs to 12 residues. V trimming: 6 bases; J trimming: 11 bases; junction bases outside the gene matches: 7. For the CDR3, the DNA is TGTGCCAGCAGCGACGACAGGGGGACTGCTTTCTTT. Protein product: CASSDDRGTAFF.

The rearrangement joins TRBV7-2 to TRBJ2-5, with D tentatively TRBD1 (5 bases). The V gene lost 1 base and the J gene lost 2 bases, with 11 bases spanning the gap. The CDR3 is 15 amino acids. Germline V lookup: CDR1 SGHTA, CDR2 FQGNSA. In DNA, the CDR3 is TGTGCCAGCAGCTTAGGCAGGGCTCAGCAAGAGACCCAGTACTTC. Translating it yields CASSLGRAQQETQYF.

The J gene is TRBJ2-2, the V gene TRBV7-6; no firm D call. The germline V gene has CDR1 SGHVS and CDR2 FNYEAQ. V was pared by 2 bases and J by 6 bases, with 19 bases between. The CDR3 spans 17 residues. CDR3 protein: CASSLSLEPRMPGELFF. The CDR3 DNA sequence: TGTGCCAGCAGCTTATCTCTTGAACCCCGAATGCCCGGGGAGCTGTTTTTT.

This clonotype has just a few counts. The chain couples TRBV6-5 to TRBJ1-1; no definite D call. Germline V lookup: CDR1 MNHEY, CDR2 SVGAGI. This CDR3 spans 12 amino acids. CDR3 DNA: TGTGTCTCCGGGCGGCTGAACACTGAAGCTTTCTTT. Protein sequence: CVSGRLNTEAFF.